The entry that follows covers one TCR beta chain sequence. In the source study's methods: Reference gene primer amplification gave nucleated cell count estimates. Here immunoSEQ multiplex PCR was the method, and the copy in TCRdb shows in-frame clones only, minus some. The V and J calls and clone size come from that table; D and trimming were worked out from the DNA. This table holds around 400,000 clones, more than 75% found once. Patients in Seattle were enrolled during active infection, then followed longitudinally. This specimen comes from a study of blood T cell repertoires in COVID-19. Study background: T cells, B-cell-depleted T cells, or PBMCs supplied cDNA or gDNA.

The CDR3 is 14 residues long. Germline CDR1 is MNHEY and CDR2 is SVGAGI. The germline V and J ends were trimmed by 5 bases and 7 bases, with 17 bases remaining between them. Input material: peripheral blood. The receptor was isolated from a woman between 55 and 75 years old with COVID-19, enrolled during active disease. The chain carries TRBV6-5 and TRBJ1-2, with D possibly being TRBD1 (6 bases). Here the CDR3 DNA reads TGTGCCAGCAGTCCCCGACAGGTCGTAGGTGGCTACACCTTC. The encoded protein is CASSPRQVVGGYTF.